The 18 T cell receptor beta chains below all came from one sample that was sequenced in a study of cytomegalovirus exposure and HLA in healthy donors. The assay was immunoSEQ multiplex PCR, and TCRdb's table has in-frame clones only and misses some. The sample carries fewer than 400,000 clones, 88% recorded once. What was sequenced was PBMCs. The receptors stem from a man aged 30 to 39 in good health and CMV-seronegative.

The chain is built from TRBV5-1 and TRBJ1-3; 7 bases fit TRBD1. Germline V gene sequence: CDR1 SGHRS, CDR2 YFSETQ. The CDR3 is made up of 16 amino acids. The V gene end was trimmed by 1 base and the J gene end by 0 bases; junction bases not matched to a gene: 4. In DNA, the CDR3 is TGCGCCAGCAGCTTGACGACAGGGAACTCTGGAAACACCATATATTTT. It translates to CASSLTTGNSGNTIYF. The full variable domain, in which reference TRBV5-1 and TRBJ1-3 provide the parts outside the CDR3, is KAGVTQTPRYLIKTRGQQVTLSCSPISGHRSVSWYQQTPGQGLQFLFEYFSETQRNKGNFPGRFSGRQFSNSRSEMNVSTLELGDSALYLCASSLTTGNSGNTIYFGEGSWLTVV.

This chain joins TRBV6-1 and TRBJ2-2, with a possible D match to TRBD2 (6 bases). The CDR3 loop spans 15 amino acids. The V gene's germline CDR1 is MNHNS and CDR2 SASEGT. Between the trimmed V and J ends, which lost 5 bases and 4 bases, there was a span of 14 bases. CDR3 DNA: TGTGCCAGCAGTCGTCAGGCGGGGACCACCGGGGAGCTGTTTTTT. Translation gives CASSRQAGTTGELFF.

The genes are TRBV5-5 and TRBJ2-5; possibly TRBD2 for D (6 bases). With 4 bases removed from V and 4 bases from J, the gap between germline ends came to 11 bases. Germline V gene sequence: CDR1 SGHKS, CDR2 YYEKEE (reference sequence). The CDR3 sequence is 13 residues long. Here the CDR3 DNA reads TGTGCCAGCAGCGAGCAGGGAGGAGAGACCCAGTACTTC. This sequence encodes CASSEQGGETQYF.

The genes are TRBV7-8 and TRBJ1-6; TRBD1 might be the D (5 bases). Germline values: CDR1 SGHVS, CDR2 FQNEAQ. V lost 1 base and J lost 9, with 13 bases in between. This CDR3 contains 15 residues. The CDR3 reads CASSLGETAGSPLHF. For the CDR3, the DNA is TGTGCCAGCAGCTTAGGAGAGACAGCGGGTTCACCCCTCCACTTT.

The chain is built from TRBV7-8 and TRBJ1-2, with 8 bases that match TRBD1. The CDR3 is 15 residues long. The V segment lost 1 base and the J segment 5 bases; nucleotides outside the gene matches: 6. The V gene's germline CDR1 is SGHVS and CDR2 FQNEAQ. This CDR3 reads CASSLGTGPFYGYTF. The CDR3 DNA is TGTGCCAGCAGCTTAGGGACAGGGCCGTTTTATGGCTACACCTTC.

The chain recombines TRBV5-1 with TRBJ2-1; possibly TRBD1 for D (5 bases). This CDR3 contains 16 residues. The V gene lost 0 bases and the J gene lost 0 bases, with 10 bases spanning the gap. Germline lookup yields CDR1 SGHRS and CDR2 YFSETQ. The CDR3 region is CASSLESRVSYNEQFF. Here the CDR3 DNA reads TGCGCCAGCAGCTTGGAATCCAGGGTCTCCTACAATGAGCAGTTCTTC.

The rearrangement joins TRBV9 to TRBJ2-1, with TRBD2 as a possible D gene (6 bases). The V end lost 0 bases, the J end lost 8 bases, and 12 bases lay between the germline ends. The CDR3 is made up of 14 amino acids. Looked up from germline, CDR1 is SGDLS and CDR2 is YYNGEE. CDR3 in DNA: TGTGCCAGCAGCGTAGTGGAGGGTGGGGATGAGCAGTTCTTC. Protein product: CASSVVEGGDEQFF.

The chain employs TRBV7-2 and TRBJ2-7, with 7 nucleotides matching TRBD1. J gave up 5 bases and V 3 bases, and 7 bases lay outside the gene matches. Germline lookup yields CDR1 SGHTA and CDR2 FQGNSA. This CDR3 has 14 amino acids. The CDR3 region has the DNA TGTGCCAGCAGCTTGGTAGGGGGCGCGGACGAGCAGTACTTC. This sequence encodes CASSLVGGADEQYF.

J is TRBJ1-2 and V is TRBV15, with D maybe TRBD1 (5 bases). Germline CDR1 is LNHNV and CDR2 is YYDKDF (reference sequence). This CDR3 has 14 amino acids. V was trimmed by 5 bases and J by 8 bases, leaving 18 bases between them. The CDR3 reads CATSAGRGESGYTF. CDR3 sequence (DNA): TGTGCCACCAGCGCGGGACGGGGGGAAAGCGGCTACACCTTC.

The chain combines TRBV14 with TRBJ2-2, with TRBD1 matching 12 bases. Germline trimming cut 4 bases from V and 7 bases from J; bases unmatched to any gene: 10. The germline V gene has CDR1 SGHDN and CDR2 FVKESK. This CDR3 comprises 17 residues. CDR3 protein: CASSLLSGTGGGGELFF. DNA of the CDR3: TGTGCCAGCAGCCTCCTCTCGGGGACAGGGGGCGGCGGGGAGCTGTTTTTT.

The chain combines TRBV25-1 with TRBJ2-4, with a tentative D call TRBD1 (5 bases). The V end lost 4 bases, the J end lost 10 bases, and 20 bases lay between the germline ends. The germline V gene has CDR1 MGHDK and CDR2 SYGVNS. CDR3 length equals 15 residues. The CDR3 bases are TGTGCCAGCAGTGCTAAAGGGGAATACCTTAATATTCAGTACTTC. Amino acids: CASSAKGEYLNIQYF. Full variable domain (missing parts from reference TRBV25-1 and TRBJ2-4): EADIYQTPRYLVIGTGKKITLECSQTMGHDKMYWYQQDPGMELHLIHYSYGVNSTEKGDLSSESTVSRIRTEHFPLTLESARPSHTSQYLCASSAKGEYLNIQYFGAGTRLSVL.

V gene TRBV5-1 combines with J gene TRBJ1-1; D is possibly TRBD1 (5 bases). The CDR3 loop spans 15 amino acids. V lost 2 bases, J lost 0 bases, and 11 bases lay in between. Per the germline V gene, CDR1 is SGHRS and CDR2 is YFSETQ. In DNA form, the CDR3 reads TGCGCCAGCAGCTTTTTGACAGCGATGAACACTGAAGCTTTCTTT. It codes for CASSFLTAMNTEAFF.

V and J are TRBV10-1 and TRBJ2-1, with 11 positions matching TRBD1. The CDR3 runs 16 residues. CDR1 WNHNN and CDR2 SYGVQD come from the germline V gene (reference sequence). V lost 5 bases and J lost 7; bases outside the gene matches: 10. The DNA for the CDR3 is TGCGCCAGCAGTCCTGTGGGACAGGGGGAGAGAAATGAGCAGTTCTTC. Its protein is CASSPVGQGERNEQFF.

The rearrangement uses TRBV19 and TRBJ1-2; 7 bases align to TRBD1. Looked up from germline, CDR1 is LNHDA and CDR2 is SQIVND (reference sequence). The CDR3 contains 14 residues. Germline trimming cut 4 bases from V and 6 bases from J; bases unmatched to any gene: 8. CDR3 protein: CASSNTGTAHGYTF. CDR3 in DNA: TGTGCCAGTAGTAACACCGGGACAGCTCATGGCTACACCTTC. The entire variable domain, with the rest obtained from reference TRBV19 and TRBJ1-2, is as follows: DGGITQSPKYLFRKEGQNVTLSCEQNLNHDAMYWYRQDPGQGLRLIYYSQIVNDFQKGDIAEGYSVSREKKESFPLTVTSAQKNPTAFYLCASSNTGTAHGYTFGSGTRLTVV.

This clone was picked up a small number of times. This chain connects TRBV2 to TRBJ1-5; a weak D match, TRBD1 (5 bases). V was pared by 5 bases and J by 1 base, with 9 bases between. The length of the CDR3 is 14 residues. Germline CDR1 and CDR2: SNHLY and FYNNEI. The CDR3: CASSMGGSNQPQHF. The CDR3 nucleotides are TGTGCCAGCAGTATGGGGGGGAGCAATCAGCCCCAGCATTTT.

The chain joins TRBV19 to TRBJ1-1; unclear D gene. The V gene's germline CDR1 is LNHDA and CDR2 SQIVND (reference sequence). The ends were cut back, 6 bases at V and 7 bases at J, with 12 bases in the middle. The CDR3 consists of 12 residues. CDR3 DNA: TGTGCCAGTAGCCCTGCCCGGGGTGAAGCTTTCTTT. Translated, it gives CASSPARGEAFF.

Here the CDR3 reads CASSLEGTRGYEQYF. CDR3 sequence (DNA): TGTGCCAGCAGCTTAGAGGGGACAAGGGGCTACGAGCAGTACTTC. The rearrangement joins TRBV11-2 to TRBJ2-7, with a weak D call TRBD1 (6 bases). V was cut by 0 bases and J by 3 bases, with 12 bases left in between. The CDR3 contains 15 residues. Germline CDR1 reads SGHAT; CDR2 reads FQNNGV.

This clone was observed a single time. The chain joins TRBV7-8 to TRBJ2-7; 9 positions agree with TRBD1. The V segment lost 4 bases and the J segment 6 bases; nucleotides outside the gene matches: 7. Germline-derived CDR1 and CDR2 are SGHVS and FQNEAQ. The CDR3 has 14 amino acids. For the CDR3, the DNA is TGTGCCAGCAGCTCCTGGGGGACAGGGTCCGAGCAGTACTTC. This encodes CASSSWGTGSEQYF.